A single sample is the source of the 14 T cell receptor beta chains below, sequenced in a study of blood T cell repertoires in COVID-19. TCRdb keeps only in-frame clones here, not all; method: immunoSEQ multiplex PCR. The repertoire holds about 370,000 clones, with more than 70% as singletons. Specimen: peripheral blood. These receptor sequences come from a woman aged 25-40 years with COVID-19, enrolled during active disease.

The chain joins TRBV9 to TRBJ2-3; no firm D call. The CDR3 totals 11 residues. Germline V lookup: CDR1 SGDLS, CDR2 YYNGEE. Trimming took 2 bases from V and 6 from J, leaving 4 bases between them. Here the CDR3 reads CASSVADTQYF. CDR3 DNA: TGTGCCAGCAGCGTGGCTGATACGCAGTATTTT.

This sequence joins TRBV6-5 and TRBJ1-1; the D gene is possibly TRBD1 (6 bases). The V end was cut by 2 bases, the J end by 5 bases, with 15 bases between. This CDR3 is built from 15 residues. CDR1 MNHEY and CDR2 SVGAGI come from the germline V gene. The CDR3 loop reads CASSYELGGRTEAFF. The CDR3 coding sequence is TGTGCCAGCAGTTACGAGCTGGGGGGGCGGACTGAAGCTTTCTTT.

This clone was seen a single time. The chain employs TRBV11-2 and TRBJ2-1, with 7 nucleotides matching TRBD1. V shed 5 bases, J shed 0 bases, and the junction held 4 bases outside the gene matches. The CDR3 sequence is 15 residues long. Germline V gene lookup returns CDR1 SGHAT and CDR2 FQNNGV. For the CDR3, the DNA is TGTGCCAGCAGCCAGACAGGGTTCTCCTACAATGAGCAGTTCTTC. Its translation: CASSQTGFSYNEQFF. Full variable domain (missing parts from reference TRBV11-2 and TRBJ2-1): EAGVAQSPRYKIIEKRQSVAFWCNPISGHATLYWYQQILGQGPKLLIQFQNNGVVDDSQLPKDRFSAERLKGVDSTLKIQPAKLEDSAVYLCASSQTGFSYNEQFFGPGTRLTVL.

The table lists this clone with a count of one. V usage is TRBV5-4 and J usage is TRBJ1-1, with D perhaps TRBD1 (5 bases). With 0 bases removed from V and 3 bases from J, the gap between germline ends came to 9 bases. This CDR3 has 14 amino acids. From germline, CDR1 is SGHNT and CDR2 YYREEE (reference sequence). The CDR3 sequence is CASSLDRSDTEAFF. The CDR3, as DNA: TGTGCCAGCAGCTTGGACAGGTCGGACACTGAAGCTTTCTTT.

This chain connects TRBV4-1 to TRBJ2-1; perhaps TRBD1 as D (6 bases). Trimming cost V 0 bases and J 13 bases, with 10 bases left between them. CDR3 length: 12 amino acids. Germline CDR1 is MGHRA and CDR2 is YSYEKL. In nucleotides, the CDR3 is TGCGCCAGCAGCCAAGAGGGACAAAATCAGTTCTTC. Its translation is CASSQEGQNQFF.

The V and J genes are TRBV28 and TRBJ2-7; D possibly corresponds to TRBD1 (6 bases). This CDR3 comprises 13 residues. V was shortened by 6 bases and J by 2 bases, with 11 bases between the two germline ends. CDR1 is MDHEN and CDR2 is SYDVKM in the germline V gene. CDR3 DNA: TGTGCCAGCAGGAACAGGGAGACCTACGAGCAGTACTTC. It codes for CASRNRETYEQYF. The variable domain in full, completed from reference TRBV28 and TRBJ2-7, reads DVKVTQSSRYLVKRTGEKVFLECVQDMDHENMFWYRQDPGLGLRLIYFSYDVKMKEKGDIPEGYSVSREKKERFSLILESASTNQTSMYLCASRNRETYEQYFGPGTRLTVT.

The chain employs TRBV28 and TRBJ1-4, with D possibly matching TRBD1 (6 bases). The CDR3 is 12 amino acids. Trimming left V 5 bases short and J 10 bases short, with 11 bases between. The V gene's germline CDR1 is MDHEN and CDR2 SYDVKM. The CDR3 coding sequence is TGTGCCAGCAGTACGGGACAAGGAAAACTGTTTTTT. This sequence encodes CASSTGQGKLFF.

The CDR3 reads CASSQRTGGTDTQYF. The CDR3 DNA follows: TGCGCCAGCAGCCAGAGGACAGGGGGAACAGATACGCAGTATTTT. The rearrangement links TRBV4-1 to TRBJ2-3; 10 nucleotides align to TRBD1. Germline CDR1 MGHRA, CDR2 YSYEKL. The CDR3 sequence is 15 residues long. V was pared by 3 bases and J by 3 bases, with 3 bases of the junction left unmatched.

This clone was detected once. The chain links TRBV4-3 to TRBJ2-7; 11 nucleotides agree with TRBD1. CDR3 length: 16 residues. Germline V gives CDR1 LGHNA, CDR2 YSLEER. V shed 4 bases, J shed 3 bases, and the junction held 8 bases outside the gene matches. DNA of the CDR3: TGCGCCAGCAGCCTGATTCACGGGACAGGGGGCTACGAGCAGTACTTC. It encodes CASSLIHGTGGYEQYF.

The chain links TRBV4-1 to TRBJ2-2, with D possibly TRBD2 on 6 matching bases. This CDR3 spans 17 amino acids. Germline V gene lookup returns CDR1 MGHRA and CDR2 YSYEKL. The V end lost 2 bases, the J end lost 5 bases, and 18 bases lay between the germline ends. In DNA, the CDR3 is TGCGCCAGCAGCCAACCGTCCTGGCGGGATTGGACCGGGGAGCTGTTTTTT. Translation: CASSQPSWRDWTGELFF.

The table lists this clone with a few counts. The CDR3 bases are TGTGCCAGCAGTTACGGCAGGGGGCGAGGTGAAGCTTTCTTT. Its protein is CASSYGRGRGEAFF. This chain links TRBV6-6 with TRBJ1-1; 8 nucleotides line up with TRBD1. CDR1 is MNHNY and CDR2 is SVGAGI in the germline V gene (reference sequence). V lost 2 bases, J lost 7 bases, and 6 bases stayed unmatched. There are 14 residues in the CDR3.

This chain links TRBV5-1 with TRBJ2-3, with D possibly TRBD2 on 6 matching bases. V was cut by 4 bases and J by 0 bases, with 9 bases left in between. Germline V lookup: CDR1 SGHRS, CDR2 YFSETQ. There are 14 residues in the CDR3. CDR3 nucleotides: TGCGCCAGCAGCCCCGGGACTAGCACAGATACGCAGTATTTT. It is translated as CASSPGTSTDTQYF.

The chain uses TRBV19 and TRBJ2-3, with 8 bases fitting TRBD2. The CDR3 has 16 residues. V lost 3 bases to trimming and J lost 2 bases; unmatched junction nucleotides: 7. CDR1 and CDR2 (germline): LNHDA, SQIVND (reference sequence). Here the CDR3 DNA reads TGTGCCAGTAGTATGTCCCTAGCGGGTTCCACAGATACGCAGTATTTT. Its protein product is CASSMSLAGSTDTQYF.

The chain recombines TRBV7-9 with TRBJ1-2, with 8 bases that match TRBD1. The CDR3 contains 17 residues. Looked up from germline, CDR1 is SEHNR and CDR2 is FQNEAQ (reference sequence). With 5 bases clipped from V and 5 bases from J, the junction kept 16 bases outside the gene matches. The CDR3 spells CASSPSDREYPPYGYTF. The CDR3 coding sequence is TGTGCCAGCAGCCCCTCGGACAGGGAATACCCTCCGTATGGCTACACCTTC.